This T cell receptor (beta chain) was profiled in a study of blood T cells in healthy people across ages. Points from the study as a whole: Both naive CD4+ cell counts and diversity were greater in long-lived donors than in aged donors.

A remark on this clonotype: Its antigen is undetermined.

Trimming removed 6 bases from V and 4 bases from J, with 18 bases in between. The CDR3 runs 15 residues. Germline loops: CDR1 SEHNR, CDR2 FQNEAQ (reference sequence). PCR was performed a second time for 7 to 11 cycles using a sample-barcoded 5' primer and a J-beta primer mix. TCRdb re-called the 5' RACE reads through MiXCR, storing one row per CDR3 protein. The sample carries 700,000 to 900,000 distinct CDR3 sequences, around 25% recorded once. These data also featured in a second study, about T cells of mothers and their children.

The chain links TRBV7-9 to TRBJ1-2; D gene ambiguous. The material sequenced was blood. This clonotype originated in a boy between 10 and 17 years old in good health. CDR3 region: CASRGKDRLSYGYTF. The CDR3 DNA sequence: TGTGCCAGCAGGGGCAAGGACCGACTCTCCTATGGCTACACCTTC.